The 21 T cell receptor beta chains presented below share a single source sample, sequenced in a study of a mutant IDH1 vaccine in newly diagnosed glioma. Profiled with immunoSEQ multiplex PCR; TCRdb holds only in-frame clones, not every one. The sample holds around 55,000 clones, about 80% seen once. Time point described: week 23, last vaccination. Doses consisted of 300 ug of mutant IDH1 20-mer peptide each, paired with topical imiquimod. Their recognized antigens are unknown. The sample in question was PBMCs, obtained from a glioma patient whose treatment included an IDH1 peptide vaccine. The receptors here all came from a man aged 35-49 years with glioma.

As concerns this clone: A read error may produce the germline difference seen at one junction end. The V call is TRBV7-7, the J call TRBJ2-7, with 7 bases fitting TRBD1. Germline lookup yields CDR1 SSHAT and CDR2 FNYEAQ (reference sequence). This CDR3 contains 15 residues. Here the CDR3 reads CASSQAGGVLYEQYF. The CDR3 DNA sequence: TGTGCTAGCAGTCAAGCAGGGGGTGTTCTCTACGAGCAGTACTTC.

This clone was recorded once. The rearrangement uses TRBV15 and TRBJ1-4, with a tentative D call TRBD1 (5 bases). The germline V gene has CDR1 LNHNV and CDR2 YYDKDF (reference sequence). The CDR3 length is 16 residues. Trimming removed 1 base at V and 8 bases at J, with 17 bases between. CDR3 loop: CATSRGGDRYREKLFF. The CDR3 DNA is TGTGCCACCAGCAGAGGCGGGGACCGCTATCGCGAAAAACTGTTTTTT.

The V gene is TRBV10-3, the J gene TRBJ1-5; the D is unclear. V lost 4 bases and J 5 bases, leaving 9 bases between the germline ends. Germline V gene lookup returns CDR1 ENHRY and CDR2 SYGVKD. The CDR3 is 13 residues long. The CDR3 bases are TGTGCCATCAGTGCGAACAGAGATCAGCCCCAGCATTTT. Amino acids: CAISANRDQPQHF.

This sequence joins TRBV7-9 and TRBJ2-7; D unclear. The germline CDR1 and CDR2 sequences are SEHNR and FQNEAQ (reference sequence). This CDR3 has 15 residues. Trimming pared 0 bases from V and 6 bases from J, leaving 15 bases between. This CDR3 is CASSLAPPASGEQYF. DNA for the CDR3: TGTGCCAGCAGCTTAGCGCCCCCTGCGTCGGGCGAGCAGTACTTC.

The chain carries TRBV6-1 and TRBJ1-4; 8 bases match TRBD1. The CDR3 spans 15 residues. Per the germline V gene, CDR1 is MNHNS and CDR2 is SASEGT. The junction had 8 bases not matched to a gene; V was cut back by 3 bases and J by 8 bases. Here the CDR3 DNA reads TGTGCCAGCAGTGACCCCGGACAGGGCGGCGAAAAACTGTTTTTT. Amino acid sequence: CASSDPGQGGEKLFF.

CDR3: CSVGGGQGAYNEQFF. The CDR3 DNA sequence: TGCAGCGTTGGAGGCGGACAGGGGGCATACAATGAGCAGTTCTTC. The V call is TRBV29-1, the J call TRBJ2-1; 11 bases line up with TRBD1. V lost 4 bases and J lost 4; bases outside the gene matches: 6. Germline V CDR1 and CDR2: SQVTM, ANQGSEA. The CDR3 extends over 15 amino acids.

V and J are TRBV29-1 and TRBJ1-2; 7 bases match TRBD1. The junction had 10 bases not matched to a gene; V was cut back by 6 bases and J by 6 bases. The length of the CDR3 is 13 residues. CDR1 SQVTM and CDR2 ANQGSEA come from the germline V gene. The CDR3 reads CSVTKGGNNGYTF. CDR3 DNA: TGCAGCGTAACCAAAGGGGGCAACAATGGCTACACCTTC.

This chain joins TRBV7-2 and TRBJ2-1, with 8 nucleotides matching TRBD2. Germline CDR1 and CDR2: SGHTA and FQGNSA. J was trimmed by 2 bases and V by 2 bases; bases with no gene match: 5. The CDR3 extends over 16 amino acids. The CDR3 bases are TGTGCCAGCAGCTTAAACGGGGGGGAGGCCTACAATGAGCAGTTCTTC. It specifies CASSLNGGEAYNEQFF.

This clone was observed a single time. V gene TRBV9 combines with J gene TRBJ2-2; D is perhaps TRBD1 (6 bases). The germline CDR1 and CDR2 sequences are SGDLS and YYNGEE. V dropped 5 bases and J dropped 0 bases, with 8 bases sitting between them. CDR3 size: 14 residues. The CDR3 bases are TGTGCCAGCAGAGGGGGTTCGAACACCGGGGAGCTGTTTTTT. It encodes CASRGGSNTGELFF.

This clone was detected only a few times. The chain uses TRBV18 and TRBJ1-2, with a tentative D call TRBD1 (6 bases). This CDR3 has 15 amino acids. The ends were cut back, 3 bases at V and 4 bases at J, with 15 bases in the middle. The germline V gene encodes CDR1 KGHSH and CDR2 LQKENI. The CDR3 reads CASSPDRSGTYGYTF. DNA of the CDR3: TGTGCCAGCTCACCCGACAGGTCTGGTACCTATGGCTACACCTTC.

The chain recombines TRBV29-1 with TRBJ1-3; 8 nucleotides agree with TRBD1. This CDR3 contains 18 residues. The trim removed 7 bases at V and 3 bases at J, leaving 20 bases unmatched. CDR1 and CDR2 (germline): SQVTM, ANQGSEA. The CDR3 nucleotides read TGCAGCGCTAAGGCAACAGGGGGAAGTTTACCTCTTGGAAACACCATATATTTT. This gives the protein CSAKATGGSLPLGNTIYF.

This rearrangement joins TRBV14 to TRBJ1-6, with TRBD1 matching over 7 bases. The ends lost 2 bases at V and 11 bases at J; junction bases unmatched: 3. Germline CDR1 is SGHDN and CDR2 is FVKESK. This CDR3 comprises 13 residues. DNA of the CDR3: TGTGCCAGCAGCCAACAGGGGGTAGCACCCCTCCACTTT. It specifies CASSQQGVAPLHF.

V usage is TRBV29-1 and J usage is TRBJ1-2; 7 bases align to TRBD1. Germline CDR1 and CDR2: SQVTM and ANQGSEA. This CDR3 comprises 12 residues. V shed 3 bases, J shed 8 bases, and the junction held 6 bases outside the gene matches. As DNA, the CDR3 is TGCAGCGTTGAGGAGGGGGCAGGAGGCTACACCTTC. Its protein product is CSVEEGAGGYTF. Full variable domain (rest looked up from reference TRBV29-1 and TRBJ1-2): SAVISQKPSRDICQRGTSLTIQCQVDSQVTMMFWYRQQPGQSLTLIATANQGSEATYESGFVIDKFPISRPNLTFSTLTVSNMSPEDSSIYLCSVEEGAGGYTFGSGTRLTVV.

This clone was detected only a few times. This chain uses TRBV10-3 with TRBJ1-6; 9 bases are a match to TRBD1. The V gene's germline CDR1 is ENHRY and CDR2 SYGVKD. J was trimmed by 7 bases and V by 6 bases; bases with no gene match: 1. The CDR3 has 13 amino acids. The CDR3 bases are TGTGCCATCAGGGGGACAGGGAATTCACCCCTCCACTTT. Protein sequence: CAIRGTGNSPLHF.

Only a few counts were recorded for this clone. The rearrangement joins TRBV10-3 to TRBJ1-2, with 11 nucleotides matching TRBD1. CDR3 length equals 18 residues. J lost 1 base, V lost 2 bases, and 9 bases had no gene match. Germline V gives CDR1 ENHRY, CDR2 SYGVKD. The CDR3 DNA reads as TGTGCCATCAGTGAGCCCTCGCTGGGACAGGGGGGTAACTATGGCTACACCTTC. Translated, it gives CAISEPSLGQGGNYGYTF.

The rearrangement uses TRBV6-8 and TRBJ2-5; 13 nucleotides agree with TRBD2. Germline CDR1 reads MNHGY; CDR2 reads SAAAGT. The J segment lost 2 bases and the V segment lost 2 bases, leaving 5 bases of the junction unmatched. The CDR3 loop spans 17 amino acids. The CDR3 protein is CASSYVGTSGEQETQYF. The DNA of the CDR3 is TGTGCCAGCAGTTACGTTGGGACTAGCGGGGAACAAGAGACCCAGTACTTC.

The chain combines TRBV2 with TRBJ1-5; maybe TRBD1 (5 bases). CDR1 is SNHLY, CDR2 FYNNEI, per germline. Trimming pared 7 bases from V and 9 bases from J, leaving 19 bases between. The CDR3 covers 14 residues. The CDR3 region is CASNRGDPTTPQHF. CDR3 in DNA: TGTGCCAGCAACCGCGGGGACCCCACAACGCCCCAGCATTTT.

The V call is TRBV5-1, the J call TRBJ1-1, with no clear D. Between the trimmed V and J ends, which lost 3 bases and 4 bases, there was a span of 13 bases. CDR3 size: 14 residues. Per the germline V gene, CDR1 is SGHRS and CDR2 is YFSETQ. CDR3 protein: CASSWVSRTTEAFF. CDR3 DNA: TGCGCCAGCAGCTGGGTATCAAGGACCACTGAAGCTTTCTTT.

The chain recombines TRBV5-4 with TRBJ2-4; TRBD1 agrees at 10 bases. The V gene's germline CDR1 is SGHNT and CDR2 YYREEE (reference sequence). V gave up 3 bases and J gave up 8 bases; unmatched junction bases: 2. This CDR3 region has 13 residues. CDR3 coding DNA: TGTGCCAGCAGCTCCGGACAGGGGGACATTCAGTACTTC. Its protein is CASSSGQGDIQYF.

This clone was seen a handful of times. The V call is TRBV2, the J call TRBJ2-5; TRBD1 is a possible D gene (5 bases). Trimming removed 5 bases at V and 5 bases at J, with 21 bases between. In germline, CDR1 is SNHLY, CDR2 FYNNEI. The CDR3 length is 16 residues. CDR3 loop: CASSLQGMSMTETQYF. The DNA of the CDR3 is TGTGCCAGCAGTTTGCAGGGAATGTCGATGACGGAGACCCAGTACTTC.

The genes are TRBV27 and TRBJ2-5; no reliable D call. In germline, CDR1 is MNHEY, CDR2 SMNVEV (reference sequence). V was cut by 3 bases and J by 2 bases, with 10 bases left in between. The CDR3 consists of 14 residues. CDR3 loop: CASSFTGSQETQYF. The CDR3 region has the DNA TGTGCCAGCAGTTTCACCGGGTCGCAAGAGACCCAGTACTTC.